The T cell receptor beta chain under discussion was sequenced for a study of blood T cell repertoires in COVID-19. Study context: COVID-19 samples from acute and convalescent phases originated in the United States, Italy and Spain.

Original data processing: By means of reference gene primer amplification, nucleated cell counts were estimated. Libraries were prepared by immunoSEQ multiplex PCR; TCRdb keeps only in-frame clonotypes and omits some of them. From that table come the V and J calls and clone size; the DNA was used to work out D and trimming. The sample lists roughly 170,000 clones, less than 85% occurring once. This TCR was recovered from a human donor in a cohort sampled during active COVID-19. Sequenced material: peripheral blood.

CDR3 bases: TGCGCCAGCAGCTTGGGGTGGACAGGGGTTGGGGAGCAGTACTTC. It codes for CASSLGWTGVGEQYF. The chain uses TRBV5-1 and TRBJ2-7, with 9 bases identical to TRBD1. Germline trimming cut 0 bases from V and 7 bases from J; bases unmatched to any gene: 8. CDR1 SGHRS and CDR2 YFSETQ come from the germline V gene. The length of the CDR3 is 15 residues.